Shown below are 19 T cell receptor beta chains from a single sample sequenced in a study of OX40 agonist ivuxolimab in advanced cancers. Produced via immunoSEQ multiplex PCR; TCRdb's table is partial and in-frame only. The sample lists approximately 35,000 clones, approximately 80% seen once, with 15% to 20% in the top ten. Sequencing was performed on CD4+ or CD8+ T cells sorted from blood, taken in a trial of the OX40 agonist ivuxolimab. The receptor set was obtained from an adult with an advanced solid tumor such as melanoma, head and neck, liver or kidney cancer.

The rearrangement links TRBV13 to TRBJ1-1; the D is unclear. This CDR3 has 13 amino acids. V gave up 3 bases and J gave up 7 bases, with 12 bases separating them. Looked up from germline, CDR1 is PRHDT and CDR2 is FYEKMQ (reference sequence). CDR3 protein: CASSFGVGGEAFF. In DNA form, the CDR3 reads TGTGCCAGCAGCTTCGGGGTGGGCGGTGAAGCTTTCTTT.

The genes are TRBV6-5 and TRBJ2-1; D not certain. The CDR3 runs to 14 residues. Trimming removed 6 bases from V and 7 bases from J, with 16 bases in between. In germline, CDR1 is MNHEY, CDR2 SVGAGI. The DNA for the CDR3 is TGTGCCAGCAGCCGATTTCCACGTGGGAATGAGCAGTTCTTC. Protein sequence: CASSRFPRGNEQFF.

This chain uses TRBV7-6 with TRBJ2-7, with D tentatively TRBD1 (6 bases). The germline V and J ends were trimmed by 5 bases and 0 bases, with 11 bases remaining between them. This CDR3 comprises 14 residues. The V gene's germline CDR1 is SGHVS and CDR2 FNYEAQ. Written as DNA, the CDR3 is TGTGCCAGCAGCGCACAGGGTTTCTCCTACGAGCAGTACTTC. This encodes CASSAQGFSYEQYF.

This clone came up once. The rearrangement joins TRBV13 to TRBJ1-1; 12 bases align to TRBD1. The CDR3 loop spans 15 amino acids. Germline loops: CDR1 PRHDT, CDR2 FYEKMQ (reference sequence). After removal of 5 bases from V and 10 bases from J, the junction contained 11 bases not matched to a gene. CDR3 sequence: CASSPPGQGARVAFF. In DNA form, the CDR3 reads TGTGCCAGCAGCCCGCCGGGACAGGGGGCGCGGGTAGCTTTCTTT.

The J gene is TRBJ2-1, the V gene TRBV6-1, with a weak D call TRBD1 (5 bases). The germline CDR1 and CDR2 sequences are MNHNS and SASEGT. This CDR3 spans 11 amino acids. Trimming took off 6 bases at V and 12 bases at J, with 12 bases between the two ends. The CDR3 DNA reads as TGTGCCAGCAGACAGGACAAGGGGCAGTTCTTC. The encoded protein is CASRQDKGQFF.

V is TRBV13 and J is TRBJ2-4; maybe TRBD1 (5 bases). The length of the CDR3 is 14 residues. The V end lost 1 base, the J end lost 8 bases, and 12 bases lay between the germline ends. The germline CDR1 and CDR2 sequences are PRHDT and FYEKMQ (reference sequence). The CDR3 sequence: CASSLEQAWDIQYF. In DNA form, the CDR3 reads TGTGCCAGCAGCTTAGAACAGGCCTGGGACATTCAGTACTTC.

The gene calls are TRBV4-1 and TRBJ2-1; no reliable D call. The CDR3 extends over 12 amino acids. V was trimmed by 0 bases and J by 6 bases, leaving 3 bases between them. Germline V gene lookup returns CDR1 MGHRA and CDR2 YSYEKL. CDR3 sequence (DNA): TGCGCCAGCAGCCAAGAAGGCAATGAGCAGTTCTTC. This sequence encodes CASSQEGNEQFF.

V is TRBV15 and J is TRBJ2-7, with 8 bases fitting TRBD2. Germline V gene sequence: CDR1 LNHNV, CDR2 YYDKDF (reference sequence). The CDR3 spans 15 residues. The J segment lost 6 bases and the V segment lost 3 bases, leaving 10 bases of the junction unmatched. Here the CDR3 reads CATSSIPREAGEQYF. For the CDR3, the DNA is TGTGCCACCAGCAGTATACCGCGGGAGGCCGGCGAGCAGTACTTC.

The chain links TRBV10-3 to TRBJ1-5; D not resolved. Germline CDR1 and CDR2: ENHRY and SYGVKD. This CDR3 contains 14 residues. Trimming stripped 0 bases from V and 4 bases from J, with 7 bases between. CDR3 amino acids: CAISESAQNQPQHF. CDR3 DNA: TGTGCCATCAGTGAGTCGGCACAAAATCAGCCCCAGCATTTT.

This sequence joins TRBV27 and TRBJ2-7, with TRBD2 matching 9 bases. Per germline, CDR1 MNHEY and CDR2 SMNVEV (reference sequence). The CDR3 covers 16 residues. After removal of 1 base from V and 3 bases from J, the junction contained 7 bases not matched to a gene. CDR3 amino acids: CASSLLSSGTIYEQYF. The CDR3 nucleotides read TGTGCCAGCAGTTTATTGTCTAGCGGGACCATCTACGAGCAGTACTTC.

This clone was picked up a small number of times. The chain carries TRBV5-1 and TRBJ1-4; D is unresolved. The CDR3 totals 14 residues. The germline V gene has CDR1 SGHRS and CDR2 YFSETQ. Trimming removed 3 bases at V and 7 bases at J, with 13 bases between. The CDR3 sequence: CASSSDVLSEKLFF. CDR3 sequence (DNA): TGCGCCAGCAGCTCGGACGTTCTAAGTGAAAAACTGTTTTTT. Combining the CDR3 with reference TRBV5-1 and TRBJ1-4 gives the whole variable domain KAGVTQTPRYLIKTRGQQVTLSCSPISGHRSVSWYQQTPGQGLQFLFEYFSETQRNKGNFPGRFSGRQFSNSRSEMNVSTLELGDSALYLCASSSDVLSEKLFFGSGTQLSVL.

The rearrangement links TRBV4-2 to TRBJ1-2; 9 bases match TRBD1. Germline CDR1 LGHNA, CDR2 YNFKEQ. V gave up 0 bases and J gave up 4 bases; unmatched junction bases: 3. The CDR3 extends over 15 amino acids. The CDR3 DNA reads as TGTGCCAGCAGCCAAGATCCACAGGGGGCCTATGGCTACACCTTC. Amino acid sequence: CASSQDPQGAYGYTF.

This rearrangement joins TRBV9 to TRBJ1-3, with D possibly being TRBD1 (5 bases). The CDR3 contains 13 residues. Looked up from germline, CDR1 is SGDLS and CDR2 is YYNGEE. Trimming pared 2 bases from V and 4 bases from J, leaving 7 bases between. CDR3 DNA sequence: TGTGCCAGCAGCGTTGGGACCGGAAACACCATATATTTT. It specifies CASSVGTGNTIYF.

Written as DNA, the CDR3 is TGTGCCAGCTCTGGGACCCCGCGAAATGAGCAGTTCTTC. Its translation is CASSGTPRNEQFF. This chain uses TRBV7-9 with TRBJ2-1; D is tentatively TRBD1 or TRBD2 (5 bases each). Trimming stripped 8 bases from V and 7 bases from J, with 15 bases between. This CDR3 region has 13 residues. Germline CDR1 reads SEHNR; CDR2 reads FQNEAQ (reference sequence).

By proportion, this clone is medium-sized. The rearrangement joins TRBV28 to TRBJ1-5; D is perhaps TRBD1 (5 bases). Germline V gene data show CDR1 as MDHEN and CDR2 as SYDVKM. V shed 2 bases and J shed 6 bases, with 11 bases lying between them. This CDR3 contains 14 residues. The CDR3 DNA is TGTGCCAGCAGTTTAAGGGCAGGGACTCAGCCCCAGCATTTT. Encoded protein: CASSLRAGTQPQHF.

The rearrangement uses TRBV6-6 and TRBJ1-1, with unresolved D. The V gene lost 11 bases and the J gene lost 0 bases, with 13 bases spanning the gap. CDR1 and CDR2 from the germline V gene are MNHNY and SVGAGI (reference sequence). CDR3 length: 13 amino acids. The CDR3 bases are TGTGCCTCAGCAATAGGTATGAACACTGAAGCTTTCTTT. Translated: CASAIGMNTEAFF.

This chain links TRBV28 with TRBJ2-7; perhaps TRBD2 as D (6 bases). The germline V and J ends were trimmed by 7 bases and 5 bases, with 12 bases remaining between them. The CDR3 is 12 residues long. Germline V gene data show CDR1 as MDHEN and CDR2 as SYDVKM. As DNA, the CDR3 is TGTGCCAGCACGGCGGGACGTCACGAGCAGTACTTC. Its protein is CASTAGRHEQYF.

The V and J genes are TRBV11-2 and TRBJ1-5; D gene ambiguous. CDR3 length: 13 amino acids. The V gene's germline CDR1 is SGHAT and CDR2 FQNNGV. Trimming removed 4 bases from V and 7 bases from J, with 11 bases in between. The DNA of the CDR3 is TGTGCCAGCAGCTCCGGTGAAGCCCAGCCCCAGCATTTT. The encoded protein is CASSSGEAQPQHF.

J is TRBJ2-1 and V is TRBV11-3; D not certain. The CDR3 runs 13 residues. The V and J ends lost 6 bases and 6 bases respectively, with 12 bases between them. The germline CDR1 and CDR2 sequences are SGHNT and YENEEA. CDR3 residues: CASSFFSTNEQFF. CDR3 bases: TGTGCCAGCAGTTTTTTTAGTACCAATGAGCAGTTCTTC.